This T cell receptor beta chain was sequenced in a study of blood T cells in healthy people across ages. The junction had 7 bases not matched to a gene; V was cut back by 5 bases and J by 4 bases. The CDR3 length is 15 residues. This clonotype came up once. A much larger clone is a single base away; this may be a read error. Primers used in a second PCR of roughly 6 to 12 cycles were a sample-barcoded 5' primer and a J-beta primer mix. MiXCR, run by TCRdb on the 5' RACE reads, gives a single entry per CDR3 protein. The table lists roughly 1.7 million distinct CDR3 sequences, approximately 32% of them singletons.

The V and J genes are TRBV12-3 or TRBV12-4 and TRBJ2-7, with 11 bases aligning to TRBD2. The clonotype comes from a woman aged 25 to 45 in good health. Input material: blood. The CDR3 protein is CASSHGTSGDYEQYF. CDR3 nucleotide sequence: TGTGCCAGCAGTCACGGGACTAGCGGAGATTACGAGCAGTACTTC.